This entry lists 4 T cell receptor beta chains sequenced from one sample in a study of CD8+CD57+ T cells in acquired aplastic anemia. Investigators profiled TCR beta VDJ and CDR3 from genomic DNA template. One entry per CDR3 protein, called by TCRdb with MiXCR from the reads. In the table there are about 190,000 distinct CDR3 sequences, less than 70% of which are singletons. The sample taken for sequencing was sorted CD4+, CD8+, or CD8+CD57+ T cells (not recorded which) from PBMCs. These receptors all come from a human donor in good health, serving as a control.

The V and J genes are TRBV24-1 and TRBJ1-2; D uncertain. Germline V gene sequence: CDR1 KGHDR, CDR2 SFDVKD. This CDR3 has 13 amino acids. The ends were cut back, 6 bases at V and 7 bases at J, with 14 bases in the middle. The CDR3 coding sequence is TGTGCCACCAGTTCAGGTGCCTTCTTTGGCTACACCTTC. Its translation is CATSSGAFFGYTF.

This clonotype appeared once. V gene TRBV7-2 combines with J gene TRBJ1-1; D is uncertain. Germline assignment: CDR1 SGHTA and CDR2 FQGNSA. V lost 0 bases and J 4 bases, leaving 15 bases between the germline ends. The CDR3 is 16 residues long. For the CDR3, the DNA is TGTGCCAGCAGCTTAGCGCTAAGGTTAGGGAGCACTGAAGCTTTCTTT. Protein product: CASSLALRLGSTEAFF. Complete variable domain (other parts from reference TRBV7-2 and TRBJ1-1): GAGVSQSPSNKVTEKGKDVELRCDPISGHTALYWYRQSLGQGLEFLIYFQGNSAPDKSGLPSDRFSAERTGGSVSTLTIQRTQQEDSAVYLCASSLALRLGSTEAFFGQGTRLTVV.

The genes are TRBV19 and TRBJ1-2; D might be TRBD1 (5 bases). The CDR3 extends over 14 amino acids. CDR1 is LNHDA, CDR2 SQIVND, per germline (reference sequence). The V end was cut by 5 bases, the J end by 2 bases, with 12 bases between. The CDR3 DNA follows: TGTGCCAGTAGTGGAACCCAGGGCAACTATGGCTACACCTTC. This gives the protein CASSGTQGNYGYTF. The complete variable domain, with remaining parts taken from reference TRBV19 and TRBJ1-2, reads DGGITQSPKYLFRKEGQNVTLSCEQNLNHDAMYWYRQDPGQGLRLIYYSQIVNDFQKGDIAEGYSVSREKKESFPLTVTSAQKNPTAFYLCASSGTQGNYGYTFGSGTRLTVV.

This clonotype appeared many times. The chain joins TRBV6-2 or TRBV6-3 to TRBJ2-3; D tentatively reads TRBD1 or TRBD2 (5 bases each). V was clipped by 5 bases and J by 1 base, with 13 bases between them. The CDR3 has 15 amino acids. Looked up from germline, CDR1 is MNHEY and CDR2 is SVGEGT. In DNA form, the CDR3 reads TGTGCCAGCAGTACCCGGGGCAGGGGCACAGATACGCAGTATTTT. Translation: CASSTRGRGTDTQYF.